Given below is one T cell receptor (beta chain) in context. Its antigen is unknown. Per-base qualities were not stored, and no clone one base away is much larger. CDR1 and CDR2 were assigned from the germline V gene as KGHSH and LQKENI. Between the V and J ends, shortened by 2 bases and 4 bases respectively, the junction contains 15 bases. The CDR3, from cysteine to phenylalanine, totals 16 residues. Left in the record is the CDR3 DNA by itself, 48 bases read in frame from the first base. The sample belongs to a study of control samples from healthy donors and cancer patients (dated by TCRdb to the early 2020s). Library method: the immunoSEQ multiplex PCR assay. The immuneACCESS repertoire file appears here via TCRdb, limited to in-frame rearrangements. These files lack a portion of the clones; in checked studies, under half of the deficit traces to unresolved V genes, and the cause of the others is not known. This sample has about 70,000 clones in its table, and about 94% of those were observed once. Under 3.5% of the sample rests with the top ten.

The receptor chain draws on TRBV18 and TRBJ2-1, with TRBD1 tentatively as D gene (5 bases match). Sample: blood. The TCR was taken from a woman in her twenties or thirties in good health. The DNA sequence is given as TGTGCCAGCTCACCAGCAGGCAGGGATCTGTACAATGAGCAGTTCTTC. It translates as CASSPAGRDLYNEQFF.